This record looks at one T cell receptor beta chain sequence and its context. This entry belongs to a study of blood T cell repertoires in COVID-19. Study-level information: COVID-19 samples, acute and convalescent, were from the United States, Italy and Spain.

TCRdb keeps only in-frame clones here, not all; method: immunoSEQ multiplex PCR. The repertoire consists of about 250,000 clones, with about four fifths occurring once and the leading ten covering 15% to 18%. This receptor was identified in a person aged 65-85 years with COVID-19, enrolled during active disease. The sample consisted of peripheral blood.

CDR3 amino acids: CASRLIGTGEETQYF. The CDR3 bases are TGTGCCAGCAGGTTGATAGGGACAGGGGAAGAGACCCAGTACTTC. V and J are TRBV28 and TRBJ2-5; 10 positions match TRBD1. CDR3 length: 15 residues. The trim removed 6 bases at V and 3 bases at J, leaving 7 bases unmatched. Germline CDR1 reads MDHEN; CDR2 reads SYDVKM.